This T cell receptor beta chain was documented in a study of vaccination effects on CD4 cells after COVID-19. Whole-study context: Participants got two doses of BNT162b2 or mRNA-1273 vaccine.

The repertoire was sequenced with immunoSEQ multiplex PCR; TCRdb's copy has only in-frame clones and lacks some. The data show 20,000 to 25,000 clones, 65% to 85% seen once. Antigen-specific CD4+ T cells were expanded with viral peptide pools in the ViraFEST assay before sequencing. When nine to ten days of culture had elapsed, CD4+ T cells were isolated. Absence of prior SARS-CoV-2 infection characterized the vaccine recipients, who showed negative nucleocapsid antibodies. The culture medium for a few million PBMC per well included roughly 10 IU/ml IL-2 and around 10 ug/ml peptides. At days 3 and 7, half of the medium was exchanged for IL-2 medium. Whole-study results and caveats: The study got few convalescent patients and did not collect any early post-infection timepoints.

Concerning this clone itself: Antigen unknown.

This CDR3 is built from 13 residues. CDR1 MNHEY and CDR2 SMNVEV come from the germline V gene (reference sequence). V trimming: 6 bases; J trimming: 7 bases; junction bases outside the gene matches: 7. This chain joins TRBV27 and TRBJ1-2, with 8 bases matching TRBD1. The specimen comprised CD4+ T cells from PBMCs cultured with HCoV-NL63 spike peptides, sampled before COVID-19 vaccination. This TCR was recovered from a human donor who received a COVID-19 vaccine. The CDR3, as DNA: TGTGCCAGCAGCCCCTCAGGGGGCACTGGCTACACCTTC. It specifies CASSPSGGTGYTF.